This entry describes one T cell receptor (beta chain). The antigen is unknown. This sample stems from a study of cytomegalovirus exposure and HLA in healthy donors. Study conclusions and caveats: After further analysis at a later stage, 16,951 TCR beta sequences were associated with HLA alleles at 0.05 false discovery rate.

PCR was performed using 60 Vbeta and 13 Jbeta primers. Generated by immunoSEQ multiplex PCR, the TCRdb table keeps only in-frame clones and is missing some. The table includes approximately 160,000 clones, around 79% detected once. CDR1 SGHNT and CDR2 YYREEE come from the germline V gene (reference sequence). The V gene lost 10 bases and the J gene lost 3 bases, with 14 bases spanning the gap. CDR3 length equals 12 residues. The sequence was collected from a male donor in good health and CMV-seropositive. The specimen sequenced was PBMCs. The rearrangement links TRBV5-4 to TRBJ2-7; D call uncertain. CDR3 in amino acids: CALGRSYYEQYF. CDR3 bases: TGTGCCCTAGGTCGCTCGTACTACGAGCAGTACTTC.